This record covers a single T cell receptor (beta chain). This record comes from a study of lymphopenia after photon versus proton radiotherapy. Assay: immunoSEQ multiplex PCR; the TCRdb copy retains only in-frame clones and omits some. The table includes about 29,000 clones, approximately 86% detected once. V lost 0 bases to trimming and J lost 5 bases, with 1 base between them. The CDR3 loop spans 11 amino acids. Per germline, CDR1 MNHNY and CDR2 SVGAGI (reference sequence). The TCR sequence derives from a woman aged 55-70 years with cholangiocarcinoma. Some clones in this sample may be carry-over from other donors' samples. This chain joins TRBV6-6 and TRBJ2-5; D gene ambiguous. This specimen was peripheral blood, taken from a patient treated with proton-based radiotherapy. CDR3 sequence (DNA): TGTGCCAGCAGTTACTCTGAGACCCAGTACTTC. Encoded protein: CASSYSETQYF.